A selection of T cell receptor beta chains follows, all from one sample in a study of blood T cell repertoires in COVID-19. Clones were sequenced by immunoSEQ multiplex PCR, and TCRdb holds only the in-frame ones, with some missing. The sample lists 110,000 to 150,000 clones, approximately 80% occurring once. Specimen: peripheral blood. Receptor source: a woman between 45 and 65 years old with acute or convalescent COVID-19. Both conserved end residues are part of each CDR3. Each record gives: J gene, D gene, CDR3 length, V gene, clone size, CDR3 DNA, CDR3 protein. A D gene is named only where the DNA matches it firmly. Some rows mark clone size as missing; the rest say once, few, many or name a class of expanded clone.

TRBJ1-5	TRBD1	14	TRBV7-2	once	TGTGCCAGCAGCTTACAGGGGGACAATCAGCCCCAGCATTTT	CASSLQGDNQPQHF
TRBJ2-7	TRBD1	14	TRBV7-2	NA	TGTGCCAGCAGCTTACCCGGGACAGGTTACGAGCAGTACTTC	CASSLPGTGYEQYF
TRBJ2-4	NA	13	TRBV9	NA	TGTGCCAGCAGCGGGGCGTCCCTAAACATTCAGTACTTC	CASSGASLNIQYF
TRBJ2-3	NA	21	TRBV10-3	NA	TGTGCCATCAGTGAGCCGGTGGGGGGAGCTTCCCACCCCTTAGCATGGGATACGCAGTATTTT	CAISEPVGGASHPLAWDTQYF
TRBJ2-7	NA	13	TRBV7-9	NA	TGTGCCAGCAGCTTTGGGCAAACCTACGAGCAGTACTTC	CASSFGQTYEQYF
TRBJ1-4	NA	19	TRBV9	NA	TGTGCCAGCAGCGTGGGGCGAGCGTTCCCTTGTTTCGGGTGTTTTTTGTTCCTATTT	CASSVGRAFPCFGCFLFLF
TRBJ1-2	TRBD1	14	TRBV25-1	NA	TGTGCCAGCAGTGATTCGGACAGGGGATATGGCTACACCTTC	CASSDSDRGYGYTF
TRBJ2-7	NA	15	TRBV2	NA	TGTGCCAGCAGTGAAAGGGACACCCCTCTCTACGAGCAGTACTTC	CASSERDTPLYEQYF
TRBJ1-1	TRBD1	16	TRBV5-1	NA	TGCGCCAGCAGCTTAACAATTAAGACAGGGGGGACTGAAGCTTTCTTT	CASSLTIKTGGTEAFF
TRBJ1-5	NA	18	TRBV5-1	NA	TGCGCCAGCAGCTTTAGTGCGAACAGGCAGGTGAACAATCAGCCCCAGCATTTT	CASSFSANRQVNNQPQHF
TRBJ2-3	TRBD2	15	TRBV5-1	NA	TGCGCCAGCAGCACTACTAGCGGGGGGCCGAATACGCAGTATTTT	CASSTTSGGPNTQYF
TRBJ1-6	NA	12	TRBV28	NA	TGTGCCAGCAGGCAGGGAAATTCACCCCTCCACTTT	CASRQGNSPLHF
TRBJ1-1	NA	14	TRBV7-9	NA	TGTGCCAGCAGCTTAGTTTTGGGGGGCACTGAAGCTTTCTTT	CASSLVLGGTEAFF
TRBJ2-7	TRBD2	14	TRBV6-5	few	TGTGCCAGCAGTCGGGGGGACCGCCGCTACGAGCAGTACTTC	CASSRGDRRYEQYF
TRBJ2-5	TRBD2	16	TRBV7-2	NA	TGTGCCAGCAGCTCCTCAGGACTAGCCGGCCGGGAGACCCAGTACTTC	CASSSSGLAGRETQYF
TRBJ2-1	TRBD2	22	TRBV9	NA	TGTGCCAGCAGCGTAACTTCAAACCCGGGACTAGGAGGATTGAAGGCCTACAATGAGCAGTTCTTC	CASSVTSNPGLGGLKAYNEQFF
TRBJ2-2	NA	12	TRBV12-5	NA	TGTGCTAGTGGTTTGGTCGAGGGGGAGCTGTTTTTT	CASGLVEGELFF
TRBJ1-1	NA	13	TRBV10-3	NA	TGTGCCATCAGTGGGCAGGGAGGTACTGAAGCTTTCTTT	CAISGQGGTEAFF
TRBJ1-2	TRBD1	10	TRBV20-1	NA	TGCAGTGCTGGGGACAGGGGCTACACCTTC	CSAGDRGYTF
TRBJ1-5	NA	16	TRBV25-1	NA	TGTGCCAGCAGGAATAATCGCGACAGGCGCAATCAGCCCCAGCATTTT	CASRNNRDRRNQPQHF
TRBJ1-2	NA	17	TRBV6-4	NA	TGTGCCAGCAGTGACTCGGTAGGGGATGGAAGTTACTATGGCTACACCTTC	CASSDSVGDGSYYGYTF
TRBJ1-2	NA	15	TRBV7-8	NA	TGTGCCAGCAGCCCCACCCAGGGATCTCCCTATGGCTACACCTTC	CASSPTQGSPYGYTF
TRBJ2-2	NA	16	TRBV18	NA	TGTGCCAGCTCACCACCTTCCGCCGGGAACACCGGGGAGCTGTTTTTT	CASSPPSAGNTGELFF
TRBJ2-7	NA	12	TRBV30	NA	TGTGCCTGGAGCAGTCCGGGCTACGAGCAGTACTTC	CAWSSPGYEQYF
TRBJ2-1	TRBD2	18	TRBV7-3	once	TGTGCCAGCAGCTCCGAAGCATGGCGGGGGGCCGTCTACAATGAGCAGTTCTTC	CASSSEAWRGAVYNEQFF
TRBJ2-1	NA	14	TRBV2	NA	NA	CASTSGGYYNEQFF
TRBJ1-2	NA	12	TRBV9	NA	TGTGCCAGCAGCCCTTTCGACTATGGCTACACCTTC	CASSPFDYGYTF
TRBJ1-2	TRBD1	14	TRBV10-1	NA	TGCGCCAGCAGCATTATTCAGGGGGCAGGTGGCTACACCTTC	CASSIIQGAGGYTF
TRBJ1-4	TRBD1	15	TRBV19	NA	TGTGCCAGTAGGACCCCCGGGACAGGGACTGAAAAACTGTTTTTT	CASRTPGTGTEKLFF
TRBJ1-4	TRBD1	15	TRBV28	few	TGTGCCAGCACTCAGGGGGATGGGGGTAATGAAAAACTGTTTTTT	CASTQGDGGNEKLFF
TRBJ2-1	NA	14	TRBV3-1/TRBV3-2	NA	TGTGCCAGCAGCCACGGACAGAGCAACAATGAGCAGTTCTTC	CASSHGQSNNEQFF
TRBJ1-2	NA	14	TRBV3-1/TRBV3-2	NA	TGTGCCAGCAGCCCCGATTGGGGAGGCTATGGCTACACCTTC	CASSPDWGGYGYTF
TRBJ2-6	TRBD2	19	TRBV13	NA	TGTGCCAGCAGCGGTTTAAAGGGAGGGGACGGCTCTGGGGCCAACGTCCTGACTTTC	CASSGLKGGDGSGANVLTF
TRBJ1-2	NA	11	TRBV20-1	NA	TGCAGTCCAGGCAGGGACTCTGGCTACACCTTC	CSPGRDSGYTF
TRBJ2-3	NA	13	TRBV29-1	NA	TGCAGCGGGCGGAGGGCTAGCACAGATACGCAGTATTTT	CSGRRASTDTQYF
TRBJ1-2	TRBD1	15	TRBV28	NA	TGTGCCAGCAGTATCCAGGACAGGGGGTACTATGGCTACACCTTC	CASSIQDRGYYGYTF
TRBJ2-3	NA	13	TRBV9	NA	TGTGCCAGCAGCGAGGCGGAACGAAGGACGCAGTATTTT	CASSEAERRTQYF
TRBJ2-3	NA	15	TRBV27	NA	TGTGCCAGCAGCCCGGAGTTGAGTGGCACAGATACGCAGTATTTT	CASSPELSGTDTQYF
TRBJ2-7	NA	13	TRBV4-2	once	TGTGCCAGCAGCCCGACGGACAGCTACGAGCAGTACTTC	CASSPTDSYEQYF
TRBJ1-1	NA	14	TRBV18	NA	TGTGCCAGCTCACCTTATGAAGTTCAGGGTTGGGCTTTCTTT	CASSPYEVQGWAFF
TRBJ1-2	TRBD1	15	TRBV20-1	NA	TGCAGTGCTAGTTCCCCGGGACAGATGCTCTATGGCTACACCTTC	CSASSPGQMLYGYTF